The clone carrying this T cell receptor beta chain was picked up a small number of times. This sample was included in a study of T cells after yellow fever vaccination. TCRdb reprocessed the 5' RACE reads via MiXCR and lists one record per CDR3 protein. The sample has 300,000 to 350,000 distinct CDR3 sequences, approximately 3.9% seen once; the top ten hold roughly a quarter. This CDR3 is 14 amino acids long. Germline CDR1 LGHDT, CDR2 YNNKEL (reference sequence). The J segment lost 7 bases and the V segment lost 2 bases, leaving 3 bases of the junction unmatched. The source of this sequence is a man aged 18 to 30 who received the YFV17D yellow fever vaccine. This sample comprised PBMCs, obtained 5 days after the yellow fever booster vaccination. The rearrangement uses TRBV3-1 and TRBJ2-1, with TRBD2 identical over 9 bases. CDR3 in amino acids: CASSQWTSENEQFF. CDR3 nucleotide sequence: TGTGCCAGCAGCCAATGGACTAGCGAGAATGAGCAGTTCTTC.